This TCR beta chain stems from a study of Graves' ophthalmopathy and Graves' hyperthyroidism. The germline V gene has CDR1 SGDLS and CDR2 YYNGEE. CDR3 length: 15 amino acids. V lost 3 bases and J lost 8, with 18 bases in between. Ages of hyperthyroidism patients ran from 18 to 65, and their diagnoses were new, under 2 months' duration. Diagnosis was based on clinical symptoms, serum thyroxine, TRAb, thyroid ultrasound and orbital computed tomography. Study-level findings and limits: The model predicted ophthalmopathy progression with around 70% sensitivity and under 75% specificity. Blood also contained most of the expanded thyroid clonotypes above 0.001 frequency.

This clonotype was observed many times. Its target is unknown. TCR beta CDR3 regions were amplified from RNA transcripts. The library came from an HTBI-primed first-round RT-PCR and a second-round multiplex PCR. Using its own MiXCR run on the multiplex PCR reads, TCRdb lists one record per CDR3 protein. The sample contains 560,000 or so distinct CDR3 sequences, 35% to 45% of which appear only once. The specimen sequenced was peripheral blood or thyroid tissue (not recorded which). The chain employs TRBV9 and TRBJ1-3, with a tentative D call TRBD1 (5 bases). The clonotype was recovered from an adult man with Graves' hyperthyroidism. As DNA, the CDR3 is TGTGCCAGCAGCGCCGGACACGCTAACGGGGACACCATATATTTT. It codes for CASSAGHANGDTIYF.